The 30 T cell receptor beta chains listed next were all sequenced from one sample in a study of T-cell memory formation after mild COVID-19. TCRdb itself ran the 5' RACE reads through MiXCR, one entry per CDR3 protein. This sample has 100,000 to 130,000 distinct CDR3 sequences; roughly a sixth occur once, and the top ten carry around 5.5%. The specimen sequenced was PBMCs or a T cell subset sorted from them (not recorded which). The receptors here all came from a man aged 18 to 30 who had mild COVID-19 (a few samples of this study predate the infection). Cell type and time point are not known.

The chain employs TRBV5-1 and TRBJ2-1, with 8 bases identical to TRBD2. V dropped 4 bases and J dropped 2; count of bases not matched to a gene: 14. Germline loops: CDR1 SGHRS, CDR2 YFSETQ. The CDR3 has 18 amino acids. CDR3 in DNA: TGCGCCAGCAGCGGAATATCCCTAGCGGGCTCCCCCTACAATGAGCAGTTCTTC. It is translated as CASSGISLAGSPYNEQFF. The entire variable domain, with the rest obtained from reference TRBV5-1 and TRBJ2-1, is as follows: KAGVTQTPRYLIKTRGQQVTLSCSPISGHRSVSWYQQTPGQGLQFLFEYFSETQRNKGNFPGRFSGRQFSNSRSEMNVSTLELGDSALYLCASSGISLAGSPYNEQFFGPGTRLTVL.

The chain combines TRBV6-5 with TRBJ1-2; D call uncertain. V was cut by 7 bases and J by 3 bases, with 12 bases left in between. CDR1 and CDR2 (germline): MNHEY, SVGAGI. The CDR3 is made up of 13 amino acids. The CDR3 region is CASTPGRDYGYTF. The CDR3 DNA reads as TGTGCCAGCACCCCAGGACGGGACTATGGCTACACCTTC.

CDR3 loop: CASSLGLATMRQFF. The CDR3 nucleotides read TGTGCCAGCAGCTTAGGACTAGCGACAATGAGGCAGTTCTTC. The J gene is TRBJ2-1, the V gene TRBV7-8; 8 bases agree with TRBD2. Germline loops: CDR1 SGHVS, CDR2 FQNEAQ. The CDR3 covers 14 residues. Unmatched junction bases numbered 8, after V lost 1 base and J lost 12 bases.

This clonotype was observed a few times. V and J are TRBV20-1 and TRBJ2-1; 15 nucleotides match TRBD2. This CDR3 has 18 amino acids. Germline CDR1 is DFQATT and CDR2 is SNEGSKA (reference sequence). Trimming cost V 3 bases and J 8 bases; bases outside gene matches: 14. In DNA, the CDR3 is TGCAGTGCTAGTAGGACTAGCGGGGGGGCTAGCGGTAGTGATGAGCAGTTCTTC. This gives the protein CSASRTSGGASGSDEQFF.

The rearrangement uses TRBV25-1 and TRBJ2-3, with 7 bases lining up with TRBD1. CDR3 length: 14 amino acids. Germline values: CDR1 MGHDK, CDR2 SYGVNS. J lost 4 bases, V lost 8 bases, and 9 bases had no gene match. CDR3 residues: CASGRTGDADTQYF. CDR3 DNA: TGTGCCAGCGGCCGGACAGGCGATGCAGATACGCAGTATTTT.

This clonotype was counted at least ten times. The J gene is TRBJ2-3, the V gene TRBV5-1; D perhaps matches TRBD2 (6 bases). This CDR3 contains 15 residues. Germline V gives CDR1 SGHRS, CDR2 YFSETQ. Trimming removed 0 bases at V and 2 bases at J, with 10 bases between. The CDR3 sequence is CASSLGGAPTDTQYF. The CDR3 bases are TGCGCCAGCAGCTTGGGCGGGGCCCCCACAGATACGCAGTATTTT.

This clonotype has ten or more counts. The rearrangement joins TRBV4-3 to TRBJ1-3; D not resolved. Germline V lookup: CDR1 LGHNA, CDR2 YSLEER. V lost 1 base, J lost 5 bases, and 18 bases lay in between. The CDR3 extends over 17 amino acids. The CDR3 bases are TGCGCCAGCAGCCAAGCTTCATCCCCAGTTCCCCGAAACACCATATATTTT. Protein sequence: CASSQASSPVPRNTIYF.

This clonotype was detected only a few times. V is TRBV2 and J is TRBJ2-7; 10 nucleotides align to TRBD1. With 7 bases clipped from V and 2 bases from J, the junction kept 8 bases outside the gene matches. Germline V gene sequence: CDR1 SNHLY, CDR2 FYNNEI. CDR3 length equals 15 residues. Here the CDR3 DNA reads TGTGCCAGCAAGAAATCGACAGGGGGCCCCTACGAGCAGTACGTC. It specifies CASKKSTGGPYEQYV.

This chain joins TRBV5-1 and TRBJ1-6; the match to TRBD1 covers 8 bases. The germline V gene encodes CDR1 SGHRS and CDR2 YFSETQ. This CDR3 has 16 residues. V lost 3 bases and J lost 6; bases outside the gene matches: 8. The CDR3 DNA is TGCGCCAGCAGCTCAAACACAGGGGGTAGTAATTCACCCCTCCACTTT. Its protein product is CASSSNTGGSNSPLHF.

This clonotype was seen only a few times. In nucleotides, the CDR3 is TGTGCCAGCAGCTACACAGGGGGCGGGTCCGAGCAGTACTTC. This encodes CASSYTGGGSEQYF. The chain is built from TRBV7-9 and TRBJ2-7; 9 positions match TRBD1. This CDR3 contains 14 residues. The trim removed 4 bases at V and 6 bases at J, leaving 7 bases unmatched. Germline V gives CDR1 SEHNR, CDR2 FQNEAQ (reference sequence).

This clonotype was seen more than once but under ten times. The chain uses TRBV12-3 or TRBV12-4 and TRBJ2-3, with 11 bases that match TRBD2. V was clipped by 7 bases and J by 5 bases; unmatched bases: 11. This CDR3 comprises 16 residues. For the CDR3, the DNA is TGTGCCAGCACCGACTTTAGCGGGGGGGCGATAGATACGCAGTATTTT. Translating gives CASTDFSGGAIDTQYF.

The V and J genes are TRBV6-2 or TRBV6-3 and TRBJ2-1; perhaps TRBD1 as D (5 bases). In germline, CDR1 is MNHEY, CDR2 SVGEGT. Between the trimmed V and J ends, which lost 6 bases and 0 bases, there was a span of 12 bases. The CDR3 spans 15 residues. DNA for the CDR3: TGTGCCAGCAGACAGGACCAGAGCTCCTACAATGAGCAGTTCTTC. Translated: CASRQDQSSYNEQFF.

This clonotype showed up just a few times. CDR3 in DNA: TGCAGTGCTACAGGGTCGGGTGGCTACACCTTC. It codes for CSATGSGGYTF. The V gene is TRBV20-1, the J gene TRBJ1-2, with TRBD1 as a possible D gene (5 bases). The CDR3 has 11 amino acids. The germline V gene encodes CDR1 DFQATT and CDR2 SNEGSKA (reference sequence). Between the trimmed V and J ends, which lost 4 bases and 7 bases, there was a span of 10 bases.

By share, this clonotype ranks as medium-sized. The rearrangement uses TRBV20-1 and TRBJ2-3, with D possibly TRBD1 on 7 matching bases. The V and J ends lost 6 bases and 7 bases respectively, with 17 bases between them. The CDR3 length is 13 residues. Germline CDR1 reads DFQATT; CDR2 reads SNEGSKA (reference sequence). CDR3 sequence (DNA): TGCAGTGCGTTCCAGGGGGGACCCAATACGCAGTATTTT. It specifies CSAFQGGPNTQYF.

This clonotype occurred a few times. V and J are TRBV14 and TRBJ2-3, with 10 bases aligning to TRBD2. The CDR3 is 19 residues long. Trimming cost V 0 bases and J 5 bases; bases outside gene matches: 14. CDR1 and CDR2 (germline): SGHDN, FVKESK. CDR3 coding DNA: TGTGCCAGCAGCCAAGAATCCCCCTTCCTAGCGGGGGCGGGAGATACGCAGTATTTT. As protein: CASSQESPFLAGAGDTQYF.

V is TRBV6-1 and J is TRBJ2-7; the match to TRBD1 covers 7 bases. Germline CDR1 and CDR2: MNHNS and SASEGT. Trimming took 7 bases from V and 2 from J; bases not matched to a gene: 11. The CDR3 consists of 15 residues. Here the CDR3 reads CASTPNPQGAYEQYV. The CDR3 nucleotides are TGTGCCAGCACCCCAAACCCCCAGGGGGCCTACGAGCAGTACGTC.

There are a few counts of this clonotype. V usage is TRBV3-1 and J usage is TRBJ2-5; no clear D. Germline V CDR1 and CDR2: LGHDT, YNNKEL (reference sequence). CDR3 length: 15 amino acids. The germline V and J ends were trimmed by 4 bases and 1 base, with 13 bases remaining between them. The CDR3 sequence: CASSLGLNSQETQYF. The CDR3 bases are TGTGCCAGCAGCCTAGGTCTCAATAGCCAAGAGACCCAGTACTTC.

This clonotype was detected only a few times. The rearrangement links TRBV4-3 to TRBJ2-2; D possibly matches TRBD1 or TRBD2 (5 bases each). This CDR3 has 18 residues. The germline gives CDR1 LGHNA, CDR2 YSLEER. With 0 bases removed from V and 3 bases from J, the gap between germline ends came to 17 bases. The CDR3 DNA is TGCGCCAGCAGCCAAGAATCGGTCGGGGACCTTCACACCGGGGAGCTGTTTTTT. It is translated as CASSQESVGDLHTGELFF.

Only a few counts were recorded for this clonotype. The V and J genes are TRBV7-9 and TRBJ2-3; D may be TRBD2 (6 bases). The CDR3 consists of 14 residues. With 3 bases removed from V and 5 bases from J, the gap between germline ends came to 12 bases. CDR1 and CDR2 (germline): SEHNR, FQNEAQ (reference sequence). The CDR3 bases are TGTGCCAGCAGCTTTGGCGGGGCTAGAGATACGCAGTATTTT. Protein: CASSFGGARDTQYF.

The rearrangement uses TRBV5-1 and TRBJ1-4; unclear D gene. CDR3 size: 15 residues. Germline loops: CDR1 SGHRS, CDR2 YFSETQ. V was cut by 3 bases and J by 3 bases, with 12 bases left in between. The chain's CDR3 is CASSSYGDSNEKLFF. The CDR3 DNA sequence: TGCGCCAGCAGCTCGTATGGGGATTCTAATGAAAAACTGTTTTTT.

The sample holds a few counts of this clonotype. This CDR3 is CASSDPTGTSGGWEQFF. The CDR3 nucleotides are TGCGCCAGCAGTGACCCTACCGGGACTAGCGGGGGCTGGGAGCAGTTCTTC. This sequence joins TRBV23-1 and TRBJ2-1; 14 bases agree with TRBD2. TRBV23-1 is sorted into the ORF group, with uncertain function. V shed 5 bases and J 10 bases; nucleotides not matched to a gene: 13. This CDR3 spans 17 amino acids.

This clonotype was found a few times. The chain joins TRBV5-1 to TRBJ1-1, with 7 bases aligning to TRBD1. In germline, CDR1 is SGHRS, CDR2 YFSETQ. The CDR3 sequence is 15 residues long. Trimming cost V 7 bases and J 2 bases; bases outside gene matches: 11. CDR3 region: CASARTGATNTEAFF. In nucleotides, the CDR3 is TGCGCCAGCGCACGTACAGGGGCGACTAACACTGAAGCTTTCTTT.

This clonotype was counted at least ten times. J is TRBJ2-2 and V is TRBV30, with a tentative D call TRBD2 (7 bases). The V end lost 3 bases, the J end lost 3 bases, and 14 bases lay between the germline ends. This CDR3 has 15 amino acids. Germline CDR1 reads GTSNPN; CDR2 reads SVGIG (reference sequence). The CDR3 protein is CAWRPGGRYTGELFF. The DNA of the CDR3 is TGTGCCTGGAGACCGGGGGGCCGTTACACCGGGGAGCTGTTTTTT.

This sequence joins TRBV5-4 and TRBJ2-3, with D perhaps matching TRBD1 or TRBD2 (5 bases each). Looked up from germline, CDR1 is SGHNT and CDR2 is YYREEE (reference sequence). The CDR3 has 14 amino acids. Trimming stripped 2 bases from V and 2 bases from J, with 9 bases between. The CDR3 nucleotides are TGTGCCAGCAGCTTTACGGGGACCACAGATACGCAGTATTTT. Translating gives CASSFTGTTDTQYF.

This clonotype was seen a few times. The V gene is TRBV11-2, the J gene TRBJ2-3, with D maybe TRBD2 (6 bases). V lost 5 bases and J 3 bases, leaving 12 bases between the germline ends. This CDR3 contains 14 residues. Per germline, CDR1 SGHAT and CDR2 FQNNGV. In nucleotides, the CDR3 is TGTGCCAGCAGCCCCCGGACTACTACAGATACGCAGTATTTT. It encodes CASSPRTTTDTQYF.

A few counts support this clonotype. J is TRBJ2-3 and V is TRBV5-1; tentative D call: TRBD1 (6 bases). The germline V gene encodes CDR1 SGHRS and CDR2 YFSETQ. The CDR3 has 13 residues. Between the trimmed V and J ends, which lost 4 bases and 3 bases, there was a span of 9 bases. CDR3: CASSQQGTDTQYF. The CDR3 DNA is TGCGCCAGCAGCCAGCAGGGGACAGATACGCAGTATTTT.

In its sample, this clonotype was seen a few times. The chain employs TRBV7-2 and TRBJ2-5, with D possibly matching TRBD2 (5 bases). Trimming shortened V by 5 bases and J by 1 base, and 14 bases separated the two germline ends. Germline V CDR1 and CDR2: SGHTA, FQGNSA. This CDR3 comprises 15 residues. Written as DNA, the CDR3 is TGTGCCAGCAGCGCCCGCGGGTGGGGCCAAGAGACCCAGTACTTC. Translation gives CASSARGWGQETQYF. Full variable domain (rest looked up from reference TRBV7-2 and TRBJ2-5): GAGVSQSPSNKVTEKGKDVELRCDPISGHTALYWYRQSLGQGLEFLIYFQGNSAPDKSGLPSDRFSAERTGGSVSTLTIQRTQQEDSAVYLCASSARGWGQETQYFGPGTRLLVL.

The rearrangement uses TRBV7-9 and TRBJ2-5; 10 bases fit TRBD2. The J segment lost 1 base and the V segment lost 2 bases, leaving 4 bases of the junction unmatched. The CDR3 is 16 amino acids. Germline loops: CDR1 SEHNR, CDR2 FQNEAQ (reference sequence). The CDR3: CASSLIGLAVQETQYF. The DNA of the CDR3 is TGTGCCAGCAGCTTAATCGGACTAGCGGTCCAAGAGACCCAGTACTTC.

On this clonotype: One junction end disagrees with the germline gene, perhaps due to a read error. J is TRBJ2-2 and V is TRBV20-1; 9 bases are shared with TRBD2. Germline lookup yields CDR1 DFQATT and CDR2 SNEGSKA (reference sequence). The CDR3 loop spans 16 amino acids. The CDR3 DNA reads TGCAGTGATAGAGGTCATGCGGGGGGGTACACCGGGGAGCTGTTTTTT. Its translation is CSDRGHAGGYTGELFF.

The J gene is TRBJ1-2, the V gene TRBV5-6, with D tentatively TRBD1 (5 bases). From germline, CDR1 is SGHDT and CDR2 YYEEEE. The CDR3 totals 15 residues. V lost 1 base and J 2 bases, leaving 12 bases between the germline ends. CDR3 protein: CASSLQSGRNYGYTF. DNA of the CDR3: TGTGCCAGCAGCTTGCAATCAGGGAGGAACTATGGCTACACCTTC. The variable domain in full, completed from reference TRBV5-6 and TRBJ1-2, reads DAGVTQSPTHLIKTRGQQVTLRCSPKSGHDTVSWYQQALGQGPQFIFQYYEEEERQRGNFPDRFSGHQFPNYSSELNVNALLLGDSALYLCASSLQSGRNYGYTFGSGTRLTVV.